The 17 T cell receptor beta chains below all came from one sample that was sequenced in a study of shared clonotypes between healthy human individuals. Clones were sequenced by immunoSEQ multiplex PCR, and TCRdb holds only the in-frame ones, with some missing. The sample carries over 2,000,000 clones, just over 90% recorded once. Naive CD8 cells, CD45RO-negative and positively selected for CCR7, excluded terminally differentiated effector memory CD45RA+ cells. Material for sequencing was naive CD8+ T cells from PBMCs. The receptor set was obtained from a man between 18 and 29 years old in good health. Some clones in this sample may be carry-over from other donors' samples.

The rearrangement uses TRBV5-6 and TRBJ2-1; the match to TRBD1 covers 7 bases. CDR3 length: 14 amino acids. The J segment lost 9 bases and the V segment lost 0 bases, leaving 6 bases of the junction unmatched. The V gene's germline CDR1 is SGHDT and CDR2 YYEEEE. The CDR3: CASSLEQGRLEQFF. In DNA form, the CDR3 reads TGTGCCAGCAGCTTGGAACAGGGGCGACTTGAGCAGTTCTTC.

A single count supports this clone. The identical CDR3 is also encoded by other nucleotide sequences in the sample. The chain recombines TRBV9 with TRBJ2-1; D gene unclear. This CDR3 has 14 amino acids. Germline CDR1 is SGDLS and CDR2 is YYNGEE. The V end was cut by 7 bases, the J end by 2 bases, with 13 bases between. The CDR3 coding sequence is TGTGCCAGCTCGGTTGAAACAGCCTACAATGAGCAGTTCTTC. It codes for CASSVETAYNEQFF.

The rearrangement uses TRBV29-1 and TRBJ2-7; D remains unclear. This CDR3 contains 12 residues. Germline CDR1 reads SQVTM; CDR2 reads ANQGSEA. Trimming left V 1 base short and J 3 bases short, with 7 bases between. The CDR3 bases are TGCAGCGTTGAAGTGGGTGTCTACGAGCAGTACTTC. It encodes CSVEVGVYEQYF.

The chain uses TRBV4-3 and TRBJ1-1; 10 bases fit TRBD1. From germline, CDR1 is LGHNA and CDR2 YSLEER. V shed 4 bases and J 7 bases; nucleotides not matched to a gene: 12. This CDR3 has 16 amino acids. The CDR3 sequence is CASSPLSGTGVREAFF. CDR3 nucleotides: TGCGCCAGCAGCCCTTTGTCCGGGACAGGGGTTCGTGAAGCTTTCTTT.

The CDR3 sequence: CASSYPGQGINEQFF. The CDR3 nucleotides are TGTGCCAGCAGCTATCCGGGACAGGGTATCAATGAGCAGTTCTTC. The chain has TRBV28 and TRBJ2-1; 9 bases are shared with TRBD1. V lost 6 bases, J lost 6 bases, and 9 bases stayed unmatched. The CDR3 sequence is 15 residues long. In germline, CDR1 is MDHEN, CDR2 SYDVKM.

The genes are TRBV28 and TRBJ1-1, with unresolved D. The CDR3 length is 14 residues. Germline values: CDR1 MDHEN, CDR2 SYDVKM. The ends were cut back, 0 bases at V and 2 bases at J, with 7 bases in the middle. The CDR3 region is CASSLWGYNTEAFF. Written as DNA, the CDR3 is TGTGCCAGCAGTTTATGGGGGTACAACACTGAAGCTTTCTTT.

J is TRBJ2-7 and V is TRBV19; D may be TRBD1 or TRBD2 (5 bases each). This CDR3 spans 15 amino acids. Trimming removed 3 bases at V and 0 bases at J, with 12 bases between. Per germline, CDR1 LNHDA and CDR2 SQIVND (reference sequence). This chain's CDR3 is CASSMWAGSSYEQYF. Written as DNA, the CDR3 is TGTGCCAGTAGTATGTGGGCAGGGAGCTCCTACGAGCAGTACTTC. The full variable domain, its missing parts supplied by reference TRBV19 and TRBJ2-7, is DGGITQSPKYLFRKEGQNVTLSCEQNLNHDAMYWYRQDPGQGLRLIYYSQIVNDFQKGDIAEGYSVSREKKESFPLTVTSAQKNPTAFYLCASSMWAGSSYEQYFGPGTRLTVT.

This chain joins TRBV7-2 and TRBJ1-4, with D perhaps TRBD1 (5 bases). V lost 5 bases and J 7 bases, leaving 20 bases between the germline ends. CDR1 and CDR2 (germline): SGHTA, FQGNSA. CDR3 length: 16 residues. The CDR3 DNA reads TGTGCCAGCAGCAAGGGCAGGGAGGCCCTTTTTGAAAAACTGTTTTTT. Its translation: CASSKGREALFEKLFF.

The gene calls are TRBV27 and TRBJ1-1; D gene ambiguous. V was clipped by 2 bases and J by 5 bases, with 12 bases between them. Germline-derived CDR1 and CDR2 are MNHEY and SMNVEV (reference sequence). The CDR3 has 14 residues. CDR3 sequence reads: CASSLMPSWTEAFF. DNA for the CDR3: TGTGCCAGCAGTTTAATGCCTTCTTGGACTGAAGCTTTCTTT.

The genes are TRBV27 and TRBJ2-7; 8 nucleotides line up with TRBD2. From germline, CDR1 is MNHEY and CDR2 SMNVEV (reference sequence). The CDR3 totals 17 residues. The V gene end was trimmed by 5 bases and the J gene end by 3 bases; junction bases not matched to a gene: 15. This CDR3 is CASSTIPSGGRVYEQYF. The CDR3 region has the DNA TGTGCCAGCAGTACCATACCCTCGGGGGGGAGAGTCTACGAGCAGTACTTC.

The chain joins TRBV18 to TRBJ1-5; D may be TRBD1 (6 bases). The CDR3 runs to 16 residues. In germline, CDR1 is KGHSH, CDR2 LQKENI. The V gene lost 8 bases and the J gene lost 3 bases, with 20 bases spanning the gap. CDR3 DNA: TGTGCCAGCACTGGGGGGGCGACCGGAATCAATCAGCCCCAGCATTTT. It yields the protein CASTGGATGINQPQHF.

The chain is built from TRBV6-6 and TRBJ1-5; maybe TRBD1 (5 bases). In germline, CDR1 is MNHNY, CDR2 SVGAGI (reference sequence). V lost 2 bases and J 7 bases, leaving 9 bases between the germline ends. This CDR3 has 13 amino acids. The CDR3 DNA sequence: TGTGCCAGCAGTTACGGCAGGGAGCAGCCCCAGCATTTT. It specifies CASSYGREQPQHF.

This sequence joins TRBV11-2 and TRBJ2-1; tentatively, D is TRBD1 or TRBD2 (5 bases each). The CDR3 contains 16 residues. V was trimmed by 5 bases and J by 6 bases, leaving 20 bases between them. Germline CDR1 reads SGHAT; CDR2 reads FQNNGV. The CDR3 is CASSPRGGRGTNEQFF. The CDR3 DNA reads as TGTGCCAGCAGCCCCCGTGGGGGTCGCGGAACCAATGAGCAGTTCTTC. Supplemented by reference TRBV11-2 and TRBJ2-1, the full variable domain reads EAGVAQSPRYKIIEKRQSVAFWCNPISGHATLYWYQQILGQGPKLLIQFQNNGVVDDSQLPKDRFSAERLKGVDSTLKIQPAKLEDSAVYLCASSPRGGRGTNEQFFGPGTRLTVL.

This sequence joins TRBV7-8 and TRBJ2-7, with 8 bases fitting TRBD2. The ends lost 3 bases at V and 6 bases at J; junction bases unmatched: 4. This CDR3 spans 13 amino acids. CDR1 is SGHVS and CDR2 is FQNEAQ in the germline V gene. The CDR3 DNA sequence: TGTGCCAGCAGCTTTAGCGGGATGGGCGAGCAGTACTTC. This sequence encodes CASSFSGMGEQYF.

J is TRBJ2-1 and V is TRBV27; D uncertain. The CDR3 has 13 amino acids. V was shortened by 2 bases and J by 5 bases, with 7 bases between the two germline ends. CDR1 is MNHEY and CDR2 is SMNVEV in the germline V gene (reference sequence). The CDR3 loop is CASSLQSHNEQFF. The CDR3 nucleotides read TGTGCCAGCAGTTTACAGTCACACAATGAGCAGTTCTTC.

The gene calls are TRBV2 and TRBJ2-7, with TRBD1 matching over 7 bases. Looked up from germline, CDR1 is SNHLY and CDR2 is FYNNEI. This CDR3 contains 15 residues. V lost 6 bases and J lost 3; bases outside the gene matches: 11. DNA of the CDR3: TGTGCCAGCAGCTTAAACCGGGACAGCGACTACGAGCAGTACTTC. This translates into CASSLNRDSDYEQYF.

The CDR3 DNA is TGTGCCAGTAGTATTACTAGGGGTGGCGGGAGGGCCGGAGATACGCAGTATTTT. This sequence encodes CASSITRGGGRAGDTQYF. V and J are TRBV19 and TRBJ2-3; 9 nucleotides match TRBD2. Germline loops: CDR1 LNHDA, CDR2 SQIVND (reference sequence). The CDR3 consists of 18 residues. After removal of 3 bases from V and 5 bases from J, the junction contained 15 bases not matched to a gene.